This passage covers 23 T cell receptor beta chains from one sample sequenced in a study of Ad26.COV2.S vaccination and SARS-CoV-2 variants (dated by TCRdb to 2020 to 2022). The label giving this sample's treatment or condition can be read as: around 19 received Ad26.COV2.S at low or high dose, single or two shots; 5 received placebo; per-sample allocation not given. Repertoires of vaccine and placebo recipients were sequenced from samples collected on day 63 after the first injection. Libraries were constructed by the immunoSEQ multiplex PCR assay. The clones in this table, taken by TCRdb from immuneACCESS, are in-frame only. Not every clone is retained; where verified, under half of the shortfall comes from an unresolved V gene, and the cause of the rest is unknown. In all, the sample holds about 680,000 clones, and roughly 90% of those were seen once. Of the sample, approximately 1.5% falls within the top ten clones.

Sequencing used peripheral blood, obtained in a trial of Ad26.COV2.S vaccine versus placebo. These receptors were obtained from a person between 18 and 60 years old who received the Ad26.COV2.S COVID-19 vaccine or a placebo.

This chain uses TRBV13 with TRBJ2-3; D uncertain. Trimming removed 3 bases from V and 2 bases from J, with 12 bases in between. This CDR3 is 15 amino acids long. The germline CDR1 and CDR2 sequences are PRHDT and FYEKMQ (reference sequence). The CDR3 protein is CASSFAETTTDTQYF. The CDR3 nucleotides read TGTGCCAGCAGCTTCGCAGAAACTACCACAGATACGCAGTATTTT.

V is TRBV5-5 and J is TRBJ2-7, with TRBD2 identical over 9 bases. The ends lost 4 bases at V and 0 bases at J; junction bases unmatched: 5. The CDR3 runs to 15 residues. Germline CDR1 reads SGHKS; CDR2 reads YYEKEE (reference sequence). CDR3 amino acids: CASSILAGLSYEQYF. As DNA, the CDR3 is TGTGCCAGCAGCATTCTAGCGGGGCTCTCCTACGAGCAGTACTTC.

The chain carries TRBV30 and TRBJ1-4; D unclear. The CDR3 length is 11 residues. Trimming took 4 bases from V and 8 from J, leaving 8 bases between them. Germline V gives CDR1 GTSNPN, CDR2 SVGIG (reference sequence). The CDR3 is CAWKGIEKLFF. CDR3 DNA sequence: TGTGCCTGGAAAGGGATAGAAAAACTGTTTTTT.

This clone is a singleton in its sample. The chain employs TRBV29-1 and TRBJ1-2; no firm D call. The CDR3 length is 12 residues. Looked up from germline, CDR1 is SQVTM and CDR2 is ANQGSEA. V lost 2 bases and J lost 10, with 14 bases in between. The CDR3 here is CSVETGTGYYTF. The CDR3 DNA follows: TGCAGCGTTGAAACGGGCACCGGGTACTACACCTTC. Full variable domain (missing parts from reference TRBV29-1 and TRBJ1-2): SAVISQKPSRDICQRGTSLTIQCQVDSQVTMMFWYRQQPGQSLTLIATANQGSEATYESGFVIDKFPISRPNLTFSTLTVSNMSPEDSSIYLCSVETGTGYYTFGSGTRLTVV.

This rearrangement joins TRBV24-1 to TRBJ2-5; D is unclear. Trimming shortened V by 5 bases and J by 2 bases, and 8 bases separated the two germline ends. CDR3 size: 13 residues. Germline V gives CDR1 KGHDR, CDR2 SFDVKD. This CDR3 is CATSAGSQETQYF. The CDR3 DNA is TGTGCCACCAGTGCCGGTTCTCAAGAGACCCAGTACTTC.

The CDR3 region has the DNA TGTGCCATCAGTGAGTCGCGAGGGTTCGTTTCCTACGAGCAGTACTTC. It is translated as CAISESRGFVSYEQYF. The chain carries TRBV10-3 and TRBJ2-7; D may be TRBD2 (5 bases). V gave up 0 bases and J gave up 1 base, with 13 bases separating them. The CDR3 covers 16 residues. The V gene's germline CDR1 is ENHRY and CDR2 SYGVKD.

The chain recombines TRBV18 with TRBJ1-4; D is possibly TRBD1 (6 bases). Germline V gene lookup returns CDR1 KGHSH and CDR2 LQKENI. Trimming shortened V by 1 base and J by 0 bases, and 9 bases separated the two germline ends. The CDR3 is 16 amino acids. The CDR3 DNA is TGTGCCAGCTCACCACGGGACACAGCAACTAATGAAAAACTGTTTTTT. Encoded protein: CASSPRDTATNEKLFF.

The chain recombines TRBV25-1 with TRBJ1-2; no clear D. The CDR3 has 13 residues. The V gene's germline CDR1 is MGHDK and CDR2 SYGVNS. Trimming stripped 2 bases from V and 4 bases from J, with 8 bases between. The CDR3 reads CASSELGPYGYTF. In DNA form, the CDR3 reads TGTGCCAGCAGTGAACTAGGGCCCTATGGCTACACCTTC.

The count of this clone is one. CDR3 nucleotides: TGTGCCAGCAGTTACAAATGGCAGGGGGGCGAGCAGTACTTC. It is translated as CASSYKWQGGEQYF. This chain uses TRBV6-5 with TRBJ2-7; D may be TRBD1 (7 bases). Looked up from germline, CDR1 is MNHEY and CDR2 is SVGAGI. This CDR3 is built from 14 residues. V lost 2 bases and J lost 6, with 14 bases in between.

The genes are TRBV3-1 (or the pseudogene TRBV3-2) and TRBJ1-4; D is possibly TRBD1 (6 bases). V was shortened by 1 base and J by 3 bases, with 12 bases between the two germline ends. This CDR3 spans 16 amino acids. Germline V CDR1 and CDR2: LGHDT, YNNKEL (reference sequence). In DNA, the CDR3 is TGTGCCAGCAGCCAAGGGGGGGGACACTCTAATGAAAAACTGTTTTTT. Translated: CASSQGGGHSNEKLFF.

V usage is TRBV24-1 and J usage is TRBJ2-5, with TRBD1 matching 10 bases. V gave up 7 bases and J gave up 2 bases; unmatched junction bases: 9. The CDR3 is 16 amino acids. In germline, CDR1 is KGHDR, CDR2 SFDVKD. CDR3: CATRGGQGSPQETQYF. CDR3 nucleotide sequence: TGTGCCACCAGGGGGGGACAGGGGAGTCCACAAGAGACCCAGTACTTC.

The gene calls are TRBV4-1 and TRBJ1-2; no firm D call. V was clipped by 3 bases and J by 8 bases, with 16 bases between them. CDR1 is MGHRA and CDR2 is YSYEKL in the germline V gene. The length of the CDR3 is 14 residues. The CDR3: CASSHINDVWGYTF. The CDR3 region has the DNA TGCGCCAGCAGCCACATTAACGACGTTTGGGGCTACACCTTC.

This clone was recorded once. V and J are TRBV24-1 and TRBJ2-3, with TRBD2 identical over 13 bases. V dropped 6 bases and J dropped 5; count of bases not matched to a gene: 10. The CDR3 runs 17 residues. Per the germline V gene, CDR1 is KGHDR and CDR2 is SFDVKD. The CDR3 region is CATSTRRTSGSGDTQYF. The CDR3, as DNA: TGTGCCACCAGTACGAGGCGGACTAGCGGGAGTGGAGATACGCAGTATTTT.

The chain joins TRBV5-6 to TRBJ1-2; TRBD1 agrees at 8 bases. This CDR3 has 16 amino acids. Germline values: CDR1 SGHDT, CDR2 YYEEEE. J lost 2 bases, V lost 1 base, and 7 bases had no gene match. The CDR3 DNA follows: TGTGCCAGCAGCTTGACCTCAGGGGGCGCAAACTATGGCTACACCTTC. Its translation: CASSLTSGGANYGYTF.

This chain joins TRBV15 and TRBJ2-5, with 7 bases aligning to TRBD2. The CDR3 runs to 15 residues. The germline V gene has CDR1 LNHNV and CDR2 YYDKDF (reference sequence). Trimming took 3 bases from V and 5 from J; bases not matched to a gene: 9. CDR3 nucleotides: TGTGCCACCAGCAGGGATCTGGCTAGCGGTGAGACCCAGTACTTC. Amino acids: CATSRDLASGETQYF.

The chain employs TRBV7-2 and TRBJ1-5; D gene uncertain. The germline V gene has CDR1 SGHTA and CDR2 FQGNSA. V gave up 4 bases and J gave up 4 bases, with 8 bases separating them. CDR3 length: 13 amino acids. CDR3 coding DNA: TGTGCCAGCAGCTCAAGCCGGAATCAGCCCCAGCATTTT. Encoded protein: CASSSSRNQPQHF.

This clone has just one count. V gene TRBV5-6 combines with J gene TRBJ2-3; D possibly corresponds to TRBD1 (5 bases). Germline assignment: CDR1 SGHDT and CDR2 YYEEEE. Between the trimmed V and J ends, which lost 2 bases and 0 bases, there was a span of 13 bases. The CDR3 is 16 amino acids. CDR3 in DNA: TGTGCCAGCAGCTTTAGACAGATTACTAGCACAGATACGCAGTATTTT. This codes for CASSFRQITSTDTQYF.

The table lists this clone with a count of one. The chain uses TRBV6-6 and TRBJ1-1; tentative D call: TRBD1 (5 bases). CDR1 and CDR2 from the germline V gene are MNHNY and SVGAGI (reference sequence). CDR3 length: 12 residues. The V gene lost 4 bases and the J gene lost 5 bases, with 8 bases spanning the gap. The CDR3 is CASSWGGTEAFF. CDR3 DNA sequence: TGTGCCAGCAGTTGGGGGGGTACTGAAGCTTTCTTT.

This clone is a singleton in its sample. The rearrangement uses TRBV19 and TRBJ1-2; D possibly corresponds to TRBD1 (6 bases). The CDR3 sequence is 14 residues long. V lost 7 bases and J lost 1, with 13 bases in between. The germline CDR1 and CDR2 sequences are LNHDA and SQIVND (reference sequence). CDR3 sequence: CASMWGRGNYGYTF. The CDR3 bases are TGTGCCAGTATGTGGGGCAGGGGTAACTATGGCTACACCTTC.

This chain uses TRBV30 with TRBJ1-5, with 8 bases matching TRBD1. The CDR3 contains 15 residues. V trimming: 1 base; J trimming: 1 base; junction bases outside the gene matches: 3. CDR1 and CDR2 from the germline V gene are GTSNPN and SVGIG (reference sequence). The CDR3 DNA follows: TGTGCCTGGAGTGGGACAGGGATGAGCAATCAGCCCCAGCATTTT. Translating it yields CAWSGTGMSNQPQHF.

The chain uses TRBV12-3 or TRBV12-4 and TRBJ1-2; no clear D gene. V lost 8 bases, J lost 2 bases, and 12 bases lay in between. The CDR3 is 13 residues long. For the CDR3, the DNA is TGTGCCAGCCTTGTCGGAGGAAACTATGGCTACACCTTC. It specifies CASLVGGNYGYTF.

This chain links TRBV29-1 with TRBJ2-7, with TRBD1 as a possible D gene (5 bases). The CDR3 has 13 amino acids. Germline V CDR1 and CDR2: SQVTM, ANQGSEA. Deletions cut 4 bases from V and 2 bases from J, with 12 bases between. CDR3 bases: TGCAGCGTTGGGGGCAGGGTAACCTACGAGCAGTACTTC. This codes for CSVGGRVTYEQYF.

V usage is TRBV30 and J usage is TRBJ2-6; D call uncertain. The germline CDR1 and CDR2 sequences are GTSNPN and SVGIG (reference sequence). Trimming stripped 8 bases from V and 0 bases from J, with 11 bases between. CDR3 size: 14 residues. CDR3 region: CAASATSGANVLTF. The CDR3 bases are TGTGCCGCCTCAGCGACCTCTGGGGCCAACGTCCTGACTTTC.